The present T cell receptor beta chain was sequenced within a study of T-cell reconstitution after alpha-beta-depleted transplantation in children. Unique molecular identifiers were built into the TCRbeta library. MiXCR, applied by TCRdb to the PCR reads, yields one record per CDR3 protein. The sample contains some 78,000 distinct CDR3 sequences, 12% to 15% of which appear only once. Germline CDR1 and CDR2: SQVTM and ANQGSEA. The CDR3 totals 11 residues. V shed 6 bases and J shed 7 bases, with 9 bases lying between them. Points on this clonotype: Its target is unknown.

Whole-study results and caveats: Reportedly, alpha-beta T cells present about two months post-transplant originated from several hundred expanded clones of graft origin. Some patients' high day-60 TCRbeta diversity was attributed to recipient cells surviving conditioning. Newly made T cells mostly supplied T-cell counts and diversity one year after transplant.

The chain links TRBV29-1 to TRBJ2-2; D ambiguous. Sequences were derived from PBMCs, mostly from graft donor cells, sampled 180 days after TCRalphabeta/CD19-depleted stem cell transplant. The TCR sequence derives from a male patient under 10 years old who had a stem cell transplant for acute lymphoblastic leukemia, so the T cells may come from the graft donor. CDR3 nucleotide sequence: TGCAGCGTACAAGGGAACGGGGAGCTGTTTTTT. This gives the protein CSVQGNGELFF.